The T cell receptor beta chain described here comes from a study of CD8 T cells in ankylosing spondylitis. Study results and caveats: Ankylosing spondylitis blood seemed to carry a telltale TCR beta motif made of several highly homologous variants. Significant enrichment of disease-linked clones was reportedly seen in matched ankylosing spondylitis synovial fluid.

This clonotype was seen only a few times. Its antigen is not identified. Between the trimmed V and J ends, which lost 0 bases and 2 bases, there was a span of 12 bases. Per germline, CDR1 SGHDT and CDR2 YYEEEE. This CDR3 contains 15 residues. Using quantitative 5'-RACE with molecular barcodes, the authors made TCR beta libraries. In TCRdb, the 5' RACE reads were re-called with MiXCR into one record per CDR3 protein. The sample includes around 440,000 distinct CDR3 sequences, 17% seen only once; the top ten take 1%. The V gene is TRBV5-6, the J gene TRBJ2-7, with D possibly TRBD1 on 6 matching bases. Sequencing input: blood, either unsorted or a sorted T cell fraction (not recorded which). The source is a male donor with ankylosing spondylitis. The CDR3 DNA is TGTGCCAGCAGCTTGGTGGGGGCTTCCACCTACGAGCAGTACTTC. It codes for CASSLVGASTYEQYF.